The clone carrying this T cell receptor beta chain has a handful of counts. This specimen belongs to a study of identical twins. The length of the CDR3 is 18 residues. TCRdb called the 5' RACE reads again in MiXCR, with one record for every CDR3 protein. Among under 800,000 distinct CDR3 sequences listed, 21% were seen once. In addition, the sample was reused for a study of T cells expressing NK-cell markers.

The sequence was obtained from a woman aged 18-30 years in good health. V is TRBV21-1 and J is TRBJ1-1. TRBV21-1 is a documented pseudogene. The material sequenced was PBMCs. The CDR3, as DNA: TGTGCCAGAAGGCTAACCTTTGTGGACTACCGGGGGAACACTGAAGCTTTCTTT. As protein: CARRLTFVDYRGNTEAFF.